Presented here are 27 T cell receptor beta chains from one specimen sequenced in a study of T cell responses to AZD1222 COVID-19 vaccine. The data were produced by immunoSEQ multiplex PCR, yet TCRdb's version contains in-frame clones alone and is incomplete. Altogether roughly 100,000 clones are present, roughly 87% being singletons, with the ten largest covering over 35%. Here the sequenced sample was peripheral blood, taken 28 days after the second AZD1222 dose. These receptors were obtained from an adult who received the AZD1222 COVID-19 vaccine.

The CDR3 loop reads CASSQDVVNEQFF. The DNA of the CDR3 is TGTGCCAGCAGCCAAGATGTGGTCAATGAGCAGTTCTTC. V gene TRBV14 combines with J gene TRBJ2-1; D is undetermined. The CDR3 covers 13 residues. Trimming left V 0 bases short and J 6 bases short, with 6 bases between. The V gene's germline CDR1 is SGHDN and CDR2 FVKESK.

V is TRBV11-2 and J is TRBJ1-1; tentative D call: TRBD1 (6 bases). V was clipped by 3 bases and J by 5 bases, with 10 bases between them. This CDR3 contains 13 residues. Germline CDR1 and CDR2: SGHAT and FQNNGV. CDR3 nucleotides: TGTGCCAGCAGCTTGGCAGGACAGACTGAAGCTTTCTTT. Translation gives CASSLAGQTEAFF.

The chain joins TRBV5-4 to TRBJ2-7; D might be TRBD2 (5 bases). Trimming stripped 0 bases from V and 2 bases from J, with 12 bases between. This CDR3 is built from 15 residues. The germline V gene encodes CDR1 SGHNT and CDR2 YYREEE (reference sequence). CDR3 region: CASSLGLGIAYEQYF. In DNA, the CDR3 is TGTGCCAGCAGCTTGGGGCTCGGGATCGCCTACGAGCAGTACTTC.

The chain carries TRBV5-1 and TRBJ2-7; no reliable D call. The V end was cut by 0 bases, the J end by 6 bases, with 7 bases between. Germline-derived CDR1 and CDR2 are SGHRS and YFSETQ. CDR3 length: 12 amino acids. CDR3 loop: CASSLGEIEQYF. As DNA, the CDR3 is TGCGCCAGCAGCTTGGGGGAAATCGAGCAGTACTTC.

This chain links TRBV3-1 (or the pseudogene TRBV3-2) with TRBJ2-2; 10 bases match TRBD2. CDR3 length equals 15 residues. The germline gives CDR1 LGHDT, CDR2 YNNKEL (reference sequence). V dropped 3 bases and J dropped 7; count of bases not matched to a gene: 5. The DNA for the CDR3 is TGTGCCAGCAGCCATCCTAGCGGGAGTGGCGGGGAGCTGTTTTTT. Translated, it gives CASSHPSGSGGELFF.

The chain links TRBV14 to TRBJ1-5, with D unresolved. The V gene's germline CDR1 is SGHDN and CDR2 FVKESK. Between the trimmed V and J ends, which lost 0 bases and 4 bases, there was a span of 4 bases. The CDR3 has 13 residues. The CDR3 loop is CASSQEGNQPQHF. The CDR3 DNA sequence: TGTGCCAGCAGCCAAGAGGGGAATCAGCCCCAGCATTTT.

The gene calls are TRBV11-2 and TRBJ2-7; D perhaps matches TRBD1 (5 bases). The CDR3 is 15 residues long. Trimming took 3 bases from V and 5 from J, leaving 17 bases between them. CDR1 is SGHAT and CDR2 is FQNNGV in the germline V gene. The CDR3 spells CASSLSGNSFHEQYF. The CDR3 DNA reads TGTGCCAGCAGCTTGTCAGGGAATTCCTTCCACGAGCAGTACTTC.

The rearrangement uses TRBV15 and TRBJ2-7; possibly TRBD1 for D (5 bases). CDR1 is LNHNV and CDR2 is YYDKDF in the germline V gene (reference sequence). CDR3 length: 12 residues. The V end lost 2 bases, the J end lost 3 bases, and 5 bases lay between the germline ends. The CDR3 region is CATSRQGYEQYF. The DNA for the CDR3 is TGTGCCACCAGCAGACAGGGCTACGAGCAGTACTTC. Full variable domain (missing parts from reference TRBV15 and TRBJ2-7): DAMVIQNPRYQVTQFGKPVTLSCSQTLNHNVMYWYQQKSSQAPKLLFHYYDKDFNNEADTPDNFQSRRPNTSFCFLDIRSPGLGDTAMYLCATSRQGYEQYFGPGTRLTVT.

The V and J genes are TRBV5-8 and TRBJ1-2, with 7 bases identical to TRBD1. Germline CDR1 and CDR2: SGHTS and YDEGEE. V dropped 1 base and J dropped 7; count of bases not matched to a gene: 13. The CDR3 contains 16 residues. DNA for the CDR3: TGTGCCAGCAGCTTGAGGATGAACAGGGGTGGTGGTGGCTACACCTTC. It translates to CASSLRMNRGGGGYTF.

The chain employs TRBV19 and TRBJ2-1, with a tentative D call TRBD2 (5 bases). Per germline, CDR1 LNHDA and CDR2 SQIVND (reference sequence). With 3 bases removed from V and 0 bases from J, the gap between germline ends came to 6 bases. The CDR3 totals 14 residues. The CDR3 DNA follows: TGTGCCAGTAGTATGGAGGACTCCTACAATGAGCAGTTCTTC. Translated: CASSMEDSYNEQFF.

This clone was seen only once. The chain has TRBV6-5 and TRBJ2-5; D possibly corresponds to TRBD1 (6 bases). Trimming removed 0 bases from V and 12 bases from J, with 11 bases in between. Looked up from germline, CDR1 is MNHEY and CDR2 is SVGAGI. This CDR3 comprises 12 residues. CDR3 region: CASSYSSGEKYF. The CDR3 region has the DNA TGTGCCAGCAGTTACTCCTCAGGGGAGAAGTACTTC.

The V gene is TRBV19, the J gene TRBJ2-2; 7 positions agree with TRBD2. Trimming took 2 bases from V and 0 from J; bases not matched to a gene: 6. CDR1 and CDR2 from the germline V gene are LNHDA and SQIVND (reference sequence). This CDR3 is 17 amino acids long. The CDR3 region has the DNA TGTGCCAGTAGTATACTGGCGGGAGCAACGAACACCGGGGAGCTGTTTTTT. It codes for CASSILAGATNTGELFF.

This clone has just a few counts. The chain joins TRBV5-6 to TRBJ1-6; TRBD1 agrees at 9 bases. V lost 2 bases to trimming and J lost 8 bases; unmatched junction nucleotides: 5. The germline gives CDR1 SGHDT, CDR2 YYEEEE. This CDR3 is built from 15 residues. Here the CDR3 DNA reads TGTGCCAGCAGCTTAACAGGGGGCATCGATTCACCCCTCCACTTT. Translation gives CASSLTGGIDSPLHF.

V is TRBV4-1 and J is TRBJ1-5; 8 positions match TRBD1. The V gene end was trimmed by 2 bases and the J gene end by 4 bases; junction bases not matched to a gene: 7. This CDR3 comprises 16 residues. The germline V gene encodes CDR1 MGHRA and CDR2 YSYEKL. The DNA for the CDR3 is TGCGCCAGCAGCCAACCCGACAGGGGAGGGAATCAGCCCCAGCATTTT. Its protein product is CASSQPDRGGNQPQHF.

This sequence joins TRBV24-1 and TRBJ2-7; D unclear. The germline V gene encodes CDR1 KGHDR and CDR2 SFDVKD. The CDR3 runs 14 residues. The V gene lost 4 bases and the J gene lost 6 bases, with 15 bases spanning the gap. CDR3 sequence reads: CATSDPMIKGEQYF. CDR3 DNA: TGTGCCACCAGTGACCCGATGATCAAGGGCGAGCAGTACTTC.

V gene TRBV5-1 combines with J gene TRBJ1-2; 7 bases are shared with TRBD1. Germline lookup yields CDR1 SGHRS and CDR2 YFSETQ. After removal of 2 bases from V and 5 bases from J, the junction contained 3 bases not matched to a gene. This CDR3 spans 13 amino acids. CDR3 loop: CASSLTGAYGYTF. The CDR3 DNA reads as TGCGCCAGCAGCTTAACAGGGGCATATGGCTACACCTTC. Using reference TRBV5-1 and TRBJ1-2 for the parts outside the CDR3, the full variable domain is KAGVTQTPRYLIKTRGQQVTLSCSPISGHRSVSWYQQTPGQGLQFLFEYFSETQRNKGNFPGRFSGRQFSNSRSEMNVSTLELGDSALYLCASSLTGAYGYTFGSGTRLTVV.

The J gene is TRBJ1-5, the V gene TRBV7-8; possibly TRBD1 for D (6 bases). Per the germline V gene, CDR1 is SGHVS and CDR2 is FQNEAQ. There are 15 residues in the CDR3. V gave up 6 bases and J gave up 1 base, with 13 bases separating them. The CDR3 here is CASSQQGMSNQPQHF. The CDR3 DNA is TGTGCCAGCAGTCAACAGGGCATGAGCAATCAGCCCCAGCATTTT.

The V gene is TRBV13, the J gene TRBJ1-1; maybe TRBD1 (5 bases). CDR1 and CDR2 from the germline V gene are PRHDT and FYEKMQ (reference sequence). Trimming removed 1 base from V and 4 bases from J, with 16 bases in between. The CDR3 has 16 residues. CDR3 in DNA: TGTGCCAGCAGCTTAGTGGGGGAGGGTGCGGGCACTGAAGCTTTCTTT. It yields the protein CASSLVGEGAGTEAFF.

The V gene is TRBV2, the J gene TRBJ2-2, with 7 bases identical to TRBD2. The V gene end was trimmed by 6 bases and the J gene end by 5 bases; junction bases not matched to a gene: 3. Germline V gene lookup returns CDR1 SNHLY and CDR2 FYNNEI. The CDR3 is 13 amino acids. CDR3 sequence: CASSEGGTGELFF. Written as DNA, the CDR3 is TGTGCCAGCAGCGAGGGAGGGACCGGGGAGCTGTTTTTT. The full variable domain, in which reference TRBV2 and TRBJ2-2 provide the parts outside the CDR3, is EPEVTQTPSHQVTQMGQEVILRCVPISNHLYFYWYRQILGQKVEFLVSFYNNEISEKSEIFDDQFSVERPDGSNFTLKIRSTKLEDSAMYFCASSEGGTGELFFGEGSRLTVL.

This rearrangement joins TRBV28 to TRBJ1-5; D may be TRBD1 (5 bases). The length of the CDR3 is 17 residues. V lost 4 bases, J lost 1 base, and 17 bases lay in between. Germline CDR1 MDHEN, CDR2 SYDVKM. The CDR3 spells CASSSYGGTRSNQPQHF. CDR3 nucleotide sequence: TGTGCCAGCAGTTCCTACGGGGGAACGAGGAGCAATCAGCCCCAGCATTTT. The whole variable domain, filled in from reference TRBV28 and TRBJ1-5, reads DVKVTQSSRYLVKRTGEKVFLECVQDMDHENMFWYRQDPGLGLRLIYFSYDVKMKEKGDIPEGYSVSREKKERFSLILESASTNQTSMYLCASSSYGGTRSNQPQHFGDGTRLSIL.

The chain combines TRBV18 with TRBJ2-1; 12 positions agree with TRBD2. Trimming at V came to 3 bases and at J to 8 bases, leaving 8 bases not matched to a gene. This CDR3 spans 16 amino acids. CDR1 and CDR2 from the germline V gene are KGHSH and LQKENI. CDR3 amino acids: CASSPTSGRIFDEQFF. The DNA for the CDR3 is TGTGCCAGCTCACCGACTAGCGGGAGAATATTCGATGAGCAGTTCTTC.

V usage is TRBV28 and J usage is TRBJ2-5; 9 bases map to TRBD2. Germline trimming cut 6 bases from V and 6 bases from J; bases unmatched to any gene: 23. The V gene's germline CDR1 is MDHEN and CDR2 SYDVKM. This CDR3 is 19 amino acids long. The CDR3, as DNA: TGTGCCAGCAGCCCTGCGGGACCAGGCGGGAGGGCGGAAGCGAAGACCCAGTACTTC. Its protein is CASSPAGPGGRAEAKTQYF.

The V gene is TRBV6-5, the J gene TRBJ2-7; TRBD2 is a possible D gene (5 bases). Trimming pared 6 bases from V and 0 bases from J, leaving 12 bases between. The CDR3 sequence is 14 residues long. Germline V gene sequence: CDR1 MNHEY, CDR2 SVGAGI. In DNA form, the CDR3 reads TGTGCCAGCAGCCGGAGCGGATTCTCCTACGAGCAGTACTTC. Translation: CASSRSGFSYEQYF.

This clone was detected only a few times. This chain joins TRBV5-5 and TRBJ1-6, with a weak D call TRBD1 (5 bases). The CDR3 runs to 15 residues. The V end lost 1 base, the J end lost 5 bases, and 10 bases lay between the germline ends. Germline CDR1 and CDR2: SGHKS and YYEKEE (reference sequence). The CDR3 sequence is CASSLWGFHNSPLHF. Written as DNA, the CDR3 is TGTGCCAGCAGCTTGTGGGGGTTTCATAATTCACCCCTCCACTTT.

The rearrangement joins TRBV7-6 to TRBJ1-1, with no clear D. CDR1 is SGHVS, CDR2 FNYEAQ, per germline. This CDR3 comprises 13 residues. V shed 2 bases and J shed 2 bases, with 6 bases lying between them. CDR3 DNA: TGTGCCAGCAGCTTAACAACAAACACTGAAGCTTTCTTT. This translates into CASSLTTNTEAFF.

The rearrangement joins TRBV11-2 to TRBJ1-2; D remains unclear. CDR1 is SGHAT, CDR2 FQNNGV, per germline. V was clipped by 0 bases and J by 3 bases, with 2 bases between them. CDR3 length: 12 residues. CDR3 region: CASSLDYYGYTF. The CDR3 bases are TGTGCCAGCAGCTTAGATTACTATGGCTACACCTTC.

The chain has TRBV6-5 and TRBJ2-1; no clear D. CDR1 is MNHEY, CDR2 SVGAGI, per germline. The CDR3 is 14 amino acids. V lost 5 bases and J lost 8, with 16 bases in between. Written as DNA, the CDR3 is TGTGCCAGCAGTAGCGCTAACCCTGGGGATGAGCAGTTCTTC. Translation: CASSSANPGDEQFF.